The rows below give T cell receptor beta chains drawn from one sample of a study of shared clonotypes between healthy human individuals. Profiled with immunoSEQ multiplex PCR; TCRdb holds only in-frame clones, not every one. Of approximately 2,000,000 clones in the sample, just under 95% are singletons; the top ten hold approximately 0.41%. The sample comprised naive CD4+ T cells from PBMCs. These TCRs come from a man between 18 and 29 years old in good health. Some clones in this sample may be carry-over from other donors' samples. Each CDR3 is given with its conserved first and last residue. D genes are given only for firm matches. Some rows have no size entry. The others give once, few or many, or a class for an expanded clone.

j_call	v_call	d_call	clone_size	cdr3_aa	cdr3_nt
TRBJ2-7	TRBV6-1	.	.	CASTLNSYEQYF	TGTGCCAGCACCCTGAACTCCTACGAGCAGTACTTC
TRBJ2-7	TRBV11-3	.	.	CASSPVTTGEQYF	TGTGCCAGCAGCCCGGTGACCACGGGCGAGCAGTACTTC
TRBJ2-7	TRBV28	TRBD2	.	CASSQTSGRYEQYF	TGTGCCAGCAGTCAGACTAGCGGCAGATACGAGCAGTACTTC
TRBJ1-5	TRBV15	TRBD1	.	CATSSEGQGSNQPQHF	TGTGCCACCAGCAGCGAAGGACAGGGGAGCAATCAGCCCCAGCATTTT
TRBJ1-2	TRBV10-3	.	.	CAISEFSQGNGYTF	TGTGCCATCAGTGAGTTTTCACAGGGCAATGGCTACACCTTC
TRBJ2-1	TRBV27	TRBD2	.	CASSALGLAGVEQFF	TGTGCCAGCAGCGCGCTGGGACTAGCGGGAGTCGAGCAGTTCTTC
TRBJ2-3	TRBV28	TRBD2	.	CASSPGTSAHTQYF	TGTGCCAGCAGCCCCGGGACTAGCGCCCATACGCAGTATTTT
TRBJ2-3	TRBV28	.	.	CASSAGTTDTQYF	TGTGCCAGCAGTGCGGGGACCACAGATACGCAGTATTTT
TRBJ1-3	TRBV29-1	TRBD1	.	CSVTGVLSGNTIYF	TGCAGCGTGACAGGGGTTTTATCTGGAAACACCATATATTTT
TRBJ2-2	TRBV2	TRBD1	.	CASSYRGSPFF	TGTGCCAGCAGCTACAGGGGTTCTCCGTTTTTT
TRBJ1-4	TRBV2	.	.	CASSGMPGEKLFF	TGTGCCAGCAGTGGCATGCCAGGCGAAAAACTGTTTTTT
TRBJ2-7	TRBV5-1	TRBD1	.	CASSLSGGAYEQYF	TGCGCCAGCAGCTTGTCAGGGGGCGCGTACGAGCAGTACTTC
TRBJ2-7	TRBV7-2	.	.	CASSLDTASYEQYF	TGTGCCAGCAGCTTGGACACGGCTTCCTACGAGCAGTACTTC
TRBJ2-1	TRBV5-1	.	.	CASSLVASLTYNEQFF	TGCGCCAGCAGCTTGGTGGCTAGCCTCACCTACAATGAGCAGTTCTTC
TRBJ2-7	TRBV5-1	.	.	CASRSSGASYEQYF	TGCGCCAGCAGGAGTTCGGGGGCCTCCTACGAGCAGTACTTC
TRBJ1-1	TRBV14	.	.	CASSQDLETEAFF	TGTGCCAGCAGCCAAGATTTGGAAACTGAAGCTTTCTTT
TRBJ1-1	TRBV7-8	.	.	CASSLVSSRGNTEAFF	TGTGCCAGCAGCTTAGTCAGCTCGAGGGGGAACACTGAAGCTTTCTTT
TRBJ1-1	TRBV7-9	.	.	CASSFPLAREAFF	TGTGCCAGCAGCTTTCCCCTGGCGAGGGAGGCTTTCTTT
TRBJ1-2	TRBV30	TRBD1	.	CAWTPGGNYGYTF	TGTGCCTGGACCCCAGGGGGGAACTATGGCTACACCTTC
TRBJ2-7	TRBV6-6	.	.	CASSYSKTGEGYEQYF	TGTGCCAGCAGTTACTCGAAGACAGGGGAGGGCTACGAGCAGTACTTC
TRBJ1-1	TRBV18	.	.	CASSLSRETEAFF	TGTGCCAGCTCACTGTCCAGGGAGACTGAAGCTTTCTTT
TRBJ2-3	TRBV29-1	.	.	CSVAGTYTQYF	TGCAGCGTTGCGGGCACATATACGCAGTATTTT
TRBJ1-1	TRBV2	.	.	CASRYSDTEAFF	TGTGCCAGCAGGTACAGTGACACTGAAGCTTTCTTT
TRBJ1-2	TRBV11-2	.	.	CASSLTAGVENGYTF	TGTGCCAGCAGCTTAACGGCAGGGGTCGAGAATGGCTACACCTTC
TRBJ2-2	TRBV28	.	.	CASSFRLNTGELFF	TGTGCCAGCAGTTTTCGTCTGAACACCGGGGAGCTGTTTTTT
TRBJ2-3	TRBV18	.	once	CASLNADYSTDTQYF	TGTGCCAGCCTAAACGCGGACTATAGCACAGATACGCAGTATTTT
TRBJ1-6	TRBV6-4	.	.	CASSDQGYNSPLHF	TGTGCCAGCAGTGATCAGGGGTATAATTCACCCCTCCACTTT
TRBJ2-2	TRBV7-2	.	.	CASRGTNTGELFF	TGTGCCAGCAGGGGAACGAACACCGGGGAGCTGTTTTTT
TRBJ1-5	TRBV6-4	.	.	CASTTFGDPGQPQHF	TGTGCCAGCACTACCTTTGGGGATCCAGGGCAGCCCCAGCATTTT
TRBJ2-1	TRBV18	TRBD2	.	CASSPGLAGNYNEQFF	TGTGCCAGCTCACCAGGACTAGCGGGAAATTACAATGAGCAGTTCTTC
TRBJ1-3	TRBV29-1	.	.	CSVADSGNTIYF	TGCAGCGTTGCCGACTCTGGAAACACCATATATTTT
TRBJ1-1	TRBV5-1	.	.	CASSLDLPGDNTEAFF	TGCGCCAGCAGCTTGGACTTGCCGGGAGATAACACTGAAGCTTTCTTT
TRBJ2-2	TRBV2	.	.	CASSGAGELFF	TGTGCCAGCTCAGGAGCCGGGGAGCTGTTTTTT
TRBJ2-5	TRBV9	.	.	CASSVAIIPQETQYF	TGTGCCAGCAGCGTAGCTATTATCCCGCAAGAGACCCAGTACTTC
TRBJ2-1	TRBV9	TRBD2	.	CASSPRTSGYNEQFF	TGTGCCAGCAGCCCTAGGACTAGCGGATACAATGAGCAGTTCTTC
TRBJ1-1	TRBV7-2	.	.	CASTGGRANTEAFF	TGTGCCAGCACCGGGGGTAGGGCGAACACTGAAGCTTTCTTT
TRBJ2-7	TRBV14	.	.	CASSQRDEQYF	TGTGCCAGCAGCCAGAGGGACGAGCAGTACTTC
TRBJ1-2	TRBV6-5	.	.	CASSYSWDYGYTF	TGTGCCAGCAGTTACTCTTGGGACTATGGCTACACCTTC
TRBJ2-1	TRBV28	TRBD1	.	CASMPTTGKIYEQFF	TGTGCCAGCATGCCCACGACAGGGAAAATCTATGAGCAGTTCTTC
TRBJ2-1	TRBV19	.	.	CASSILYNEQFF	TGTGCCAGTAGTATCCTATACAATGAGCAGTTCTTC
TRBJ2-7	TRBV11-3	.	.	CASSITPGPSYEQYF	TGTGCCAGCAGCATCACCCCGGGGCCCTCCTACGAGCAGTACTTC
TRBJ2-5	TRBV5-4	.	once	CASSRDREETQYF	TGTGCCAGCAGCAGAGATCGGGAAGAGACCCAGTACTTC
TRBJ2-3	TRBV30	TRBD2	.	CAWSRLAGVNTQYF	TGTGCCTGGAGTAGACTAGCGGGAGTGAATACGCAGTATTTT
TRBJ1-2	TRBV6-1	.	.	CASSENGNYGYTF	TGTGCCAGCAGTGAAAACGGGAACTATGGCTACACCTTC
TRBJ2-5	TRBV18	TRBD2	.	CASSPLAGGGETQYF	TGTGCCAGCTCACCACTCGCGGGAGGGGGAGAGACCCAGTACTTC
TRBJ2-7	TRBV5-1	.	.	CASSLASEGYEQYF	TGCGCCAGCAGCTTGGCCAGCGAAGGCTACGAGCAGTACTTC
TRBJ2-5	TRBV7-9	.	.	CASSFLTASETQYF	TGTGCCAGCAGCTTTTTGACGGCGTCAGAGACCCAGTACTTC
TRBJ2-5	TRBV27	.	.	CASRRTGFLETQYF	TGTGCCAGCAGAAGGACGGGGTTTTTAGAGACCCAGTACTTC
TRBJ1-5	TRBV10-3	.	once	CATQPTGNQPQHF	TGTGCCACCCAACCAACAGGGAACCAGCCCCAGCATTTT
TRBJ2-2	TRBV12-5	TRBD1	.	CASGLGQGASGELFF	TGTGCTAGTGGTTTGGGACAGGGGGCGAGCGGGGAGCTGTTTTTT
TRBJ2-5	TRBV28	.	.	CASRTRVNRGQRETQYF	TGTGCCAGCAGAACCAGGGTCAATCGGGGGCAAAGAGAGACCCAGTACTTC
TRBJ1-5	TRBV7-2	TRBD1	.	CASSPGQGNQPQHF	TGTGCCAGCAGCCCGGGACAGGGCAATCAGCCCCAGCATTTT